Listed here are 16 T cell receptor beta chains from one sample, sequenced in a study of T cells in Graves' hyperthyroidism and ophthalmopathy. RNA transcripts were the template for amplifying TCR beta CDR3 regions. When the TCR CDR3 underwent first-round RT-PCR, the HTBI primer set was used. TCRdb redid the calling of the multiplex PCR reads with MiXCR, one entry per CDR3 protein. The sample shows about 290,000 distinct CDR3 sequences, about an eighth of them seen only once. Sequencing used blood. The receptors were sampled from a middle-aged woman with Graves' hyperthyroidism.

This clonotype was detected ten times or more. The chain employs TRBV28 and TRBJ2-7, with D possibly called TRBD1 or TRBD2 (6 bases each). Looked up from germline, CDR1 is MDHEN and CDR2 is SYDVKM. The V end lost 2 bases, the J end lost 1 base, and 30 bases lay between the germline ends. The CDR3 is made up of 21 amino acids. CDR3 region: CASSLRGWGTVLAGGSYEQYF. The CDR3 region has the DNA TGTGCCAGCAGTTTAAGGGGGTGGGGGACGGTCTTAGCTGGGGGGTCCTACGAGCAGTACTTC. Variable domain in full (rest from reference TRBV28 and TRBJ2-7): DVKVTQSSRYLVKRTGEKVFLECVQDMDHENMFWYRQDPGLGLRLIYFSYDVKMKEKGDIPEGYSVSREKKERFSLILESASTNQTSMYLCASSLRGWGTVLAGGSYEQYFGPGTRLTVT.

This chain connects TRBV7-4 to TRBJ2-1; D may be TRBD1 (5 bases). V was cut by 0 bases and J by 8 bases, with 14 bases left in between. Per germline, CDR1 SGHVT and CDR2 SQSDAQ. This CDR3 is built from 15 residues. The CDR3 DNA sequence: TGTGCCAGCAGCTTAGCGGGCCAAGGGGCGGATGAGCAGTTCTTC. It specifies CASSLAGQGADEQFF.

The table lists this clonotype with many counts. The chain has TRBV3-1 and TRBJ1-1; D is perhaps TRBD1 (6 bases). The CDR3 has 13 residues. Germline V CDR1 and CDR2: LGHDT, YNNKEL (reference sequence). With 6 bases removed from V and 1 base from J, the gap between germline ends came to 9 bases. The CDR3 sequence: CASSGTSNTEAFF. CDR3 coding DNA: TGTGCCAGCAGTGGGACATCGAACACTGAAGCTTTCTTT.

This clonotype was counted at least ten times. The V gene is TRBV3-1, the J gene TRBJ2-7; 7 bases line up with TRBD1. The J segment lost 0 bases and the V segment lost 7 bases, leaving 6 bases of the junction unmatched. Germline V gives CDR1 LGHDT, CDR2 YNNKEL (reference sequence). The CDR3 length is 14 residues. In nucleotides, the CDR3 is TGTGCCAGCACTGGAACAGGGGACTCCTACGAGCAGTACTTC. Residues: CASTGTGDSYEQYF.

The chain joins TRBV5-1 to TRBJ2-3; 14 bases are shared with TRBD2. Germline trimming cut 0 bases from V and 6 bases from J; bases unmatched to any gene: 6. The CDR3 is 17 amino acids. Germline CDR1 is SGHRS and CDR2 is YFSETQ. The CDR3 nucleotides read TGCGCCAGCAGCTTGGAGTCCCGGACTAGCGGGGGGGATACGCAGTATTTT. Amino acid sequence: CASSLESRTSGGDTQYF.

This clonotype was counted ten times or more. This chain connects TRBV7-9 to TRBJ1-2, with D perhaps matching TRBD1 (5 bases). Per the germline V gene, CDR1 is SEHNR and CDR2 is FQNEAQ (reference sequence). This CDR3 contains 15 residues. Between the trimmed V and J ends, which lost 1 base and 4 bases, there was a span of 13 bases. The CDR3 DNA reads TGTGCCAGCAGCTTAGGCAGGGCCACCGTCTATGGCTACACCTTC. Translating it yields CASSLGRATVYGYTF.

This clonotype has more than one count but fewer than ten. The V gene is TRBV6-2 or TRBV6-3, the J gene TRBJ2-1; 9 positions agree with TRBD2. CDR1 is MNHEY, CDR2 SVGEGT, per germline. The CDR3 is 16 residues long. After removal of 1 base from V and 8 bases from J, the junction contained 9 bases not matched to a gene. The CDR3 protein is CASSYYIGGRGYEQFF. DNA for the CDR3: TGTGCCAGCAGTTACTATATCGGCGGGAGGGGCTATGAGCAGTTCTTC.

In its sample, this clonotype was seen many times. This CDR3 is CASSLGNWRNNEQFF. CDR3 coding DNA: TGTGCCAGCAGCCTCGGCAACTGGAGGAACAATGAGCAGTTCTTC. The chain combines TRBV7-3 with TRBJ2-1, with D maybe TRBD2 (5 bases). The CDR3 loop spans 15 amino acids. Germline assignment: CDR1 SGHTA and CDR2 FQGTGA. V lost 5 bases to trimming and J lost 5 bases, with 16 bases between them.

This clonotype was seen ten or more times. This chain links TRBV20-1 with TRBJ1-5, with D unresolved. This CDR3 is built from 16 residues. CDR1 and CDR2 (germline): DFQATT, SNEGSKA (reference sequence). Trimming took off 0 bases at V and 1 base at J, with 13 bases between the two ends. The CDR3 here is CSARDSKGLSNQPQHF. As DNA, the CDR3 is TGCAGTGCTAGAGATTCAAAGGGCCTGAGCAATCAGCCCCAGCATTTT.

The sample holds a few counts of this clonotype. The V call is TRBV19, the J call TRBJ2-6; tentative D call: TRBD2 (6 bases). Per the germline V gene, CDR1 is LNHDA and CDR2 is SQIVND (reference sequence). Trimming stripped 2 bases from V and 1 base from J, with 15 bases between. The CDR3 is 18 amino acids. The CDR3 region has the DNA TGTGCCAGTAGTATACCGCCGGGGAGGTCGTCTGGGGCCAACGTCCTGACTTTC. Translated, it gives CASSIPPGRSSGANVLTF.

The sample holds many counts of this clonotype. V is TRBV15 and J is TRBJ2-7; no reliable D call. Germline CDR1 is LNHNV and CDR2 is YYDKDF (reference sequence). The CDR3 sequence is 16 residues long. V was cut by 0 bases and J by 3 bases, with 15 bases left in between. The CDR3 loop is CATSRDMSDGGYEQYF. Here the CDR3 DNA reads TGTGCCACCAGCAGAGATATGTCGGACGGTGGCTACGAGCAGTACTTC.

This clonotype has a count of ten or more. This chain uses TRBV27 with TRBJ2-5; TRBD2 agrees at 10 bases. Germline V CDR1 and CDR2: MNHEY, SMNVEV (reference sequence). The ends lost 2 bases at V and 4 bases at J; junction bases unmatched: 7. The CDR3 has 16 residues. CDR3 amino acids: CASSLLAGVGVETQYF. Written as DNA, the CDR3 is TGTGCCAGCAGTTTACTAGCGGGAGTTGGAGTAGAGACCCAGTACTTC.

This clonotype appeared many times. The CDR3 region is CRAIRTGRYEQYF. The CDR3 DNA is TGCAGGGCAATAAGGACAGGGCGGTACGAGCAGTACTTC. This rearrangement joins TRBV20-1 to TRBJ2-7; 8 bases line up with TRBD1. Germline V gives CDR1 DFQATT, CDR2 SNEGSKA (reference sequence). The CDR3 extends over 13 amino acids.

This clonotype was recorded at least ten times. The chain employs TRBV27 and TRBJ1-1; maybe TRBD1 (6 bases). The CDR3 totals 14 residues. Germline V gene sequence: CDR1 MNHEY, CDR2 SMNVEV (reference sequence). V lost 3 bases and J lost 4, with 12 bases in between. The CDR3 sequence is CASSLEGVPTEAFF. In nucleotides, the CDR3 is TGTGCCAGCAGTTTGGAGGGGGTCCCCACTGAAGCTTTCTTT.

This clonotype was seen repeatedly, ten times or more. This chain links TRBV28 with TRBJ2-7; the match to TRBD2 covers 7 bases. Germline trimming cut 5 bases from V and 2 bases from J; bases unmatched to any gene: 6. The CDR3 spans 14 residues. Germline values: CDR1 MDHEN, CDR2 SYDVKM. CDR3 in DNA: TGTGCCAGCAGTCCAGCGGGACGTACCTACGAGCAGTACTTC. Translated, it gives CASSPAGRTYEQYF. Full variable domain (remainder filled in from reference TRBV28 and TRBJ2-7): DVKVTQSSRYLVKRTGEKVFLECVQDMDHENMFWYRQDPGLGLRLIYFSYDVKMKEKGDIPEGYSVSREKKERFSLILESASTNQTSMYLCASSPAGRTYEQYFGPGTRLTVT.

There are many counts of this clonotype. This chain links TRBV7-8 with TRBJ2-7; TRBD2 matches at 14 bases. V trimming: 5 bases; J trimming: 0 bases; junction bases outside the gene matches: 6. The CDR3 runs to 17 residues. Germline CDR1 reads SGHVS; CDR2 reads FQNEAQ. The CDR3 reads CASSQGLAGASSYEQYF. As DNA, the CDR3 is TGTGCCAGCAGCCAGGGACTAGCGGGAGCCAGCTCCTACGAGCAGTACTTC. Drawing the rest from reference TRBV7-8 and TRBJ2-7, the complete variable domain is GAGVSQSPRYKVAKRGQDVALRCDPISGHVSLFWYQQALGQGPEFLTYFQNEAQLDKSGLPSDRFFAERPEGSVSTLKIQRTQQEDSAVYLCASSQGLAGASSYEQYFGPGTRLTVT.